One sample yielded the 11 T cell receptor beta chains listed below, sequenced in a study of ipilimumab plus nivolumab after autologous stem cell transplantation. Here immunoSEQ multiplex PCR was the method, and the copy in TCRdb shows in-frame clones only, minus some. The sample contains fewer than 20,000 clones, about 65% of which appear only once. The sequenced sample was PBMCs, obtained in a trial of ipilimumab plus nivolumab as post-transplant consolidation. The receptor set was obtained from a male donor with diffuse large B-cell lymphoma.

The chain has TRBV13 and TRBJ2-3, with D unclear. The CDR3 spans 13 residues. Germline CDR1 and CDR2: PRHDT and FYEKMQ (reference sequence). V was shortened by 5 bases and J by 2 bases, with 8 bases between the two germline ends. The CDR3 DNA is TGTGCCAGCAGCCCCGACCCCACAGATACGCAGTATTTT. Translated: CASSPDPTDTQYF.

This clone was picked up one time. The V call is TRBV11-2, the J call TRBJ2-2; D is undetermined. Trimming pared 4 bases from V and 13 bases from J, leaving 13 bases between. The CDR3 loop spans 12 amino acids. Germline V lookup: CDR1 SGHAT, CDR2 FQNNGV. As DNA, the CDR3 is TGTGCCAGCAGCTCGGACCCCGGTGGGCTGTTTTTT. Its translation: CASSSDPGGLFF.

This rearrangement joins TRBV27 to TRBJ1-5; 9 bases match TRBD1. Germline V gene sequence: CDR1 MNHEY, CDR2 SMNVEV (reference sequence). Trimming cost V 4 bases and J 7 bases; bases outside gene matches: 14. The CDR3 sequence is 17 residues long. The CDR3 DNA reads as TGTGCCAGCAGTTCAAAAACAGGGGGCGGTGCGGGCCAGCCCCAGCATTTT. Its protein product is CASSSKTGGGAGQPQHF.

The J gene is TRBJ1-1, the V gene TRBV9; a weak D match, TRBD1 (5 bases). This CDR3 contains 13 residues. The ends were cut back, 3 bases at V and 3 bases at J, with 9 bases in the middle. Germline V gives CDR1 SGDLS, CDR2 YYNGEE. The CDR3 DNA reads TGTGCCAGCAGCGCAACAGGTCACACTGAAGCTTTCTTT. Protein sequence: CASSATGHTEAFF.

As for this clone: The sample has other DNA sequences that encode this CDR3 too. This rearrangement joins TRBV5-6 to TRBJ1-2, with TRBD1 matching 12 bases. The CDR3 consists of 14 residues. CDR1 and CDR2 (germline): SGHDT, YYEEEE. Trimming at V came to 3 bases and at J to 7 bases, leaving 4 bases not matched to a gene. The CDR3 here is CASSWDRGLSGYTF. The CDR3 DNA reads TGTGCCAGCAGCTGGGACAGGGGGCTTTCTGGCTACACCTTC.

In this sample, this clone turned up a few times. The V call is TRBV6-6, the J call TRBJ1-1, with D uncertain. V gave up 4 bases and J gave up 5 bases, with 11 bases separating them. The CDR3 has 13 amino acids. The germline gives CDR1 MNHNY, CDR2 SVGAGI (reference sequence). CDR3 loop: CASSWGEGTEAFF. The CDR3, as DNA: TGTGCCAGCAGTTGGGGAGAGGGTACTGAAGCTTTCTTT.

CDR3 nucleotide sequence: TGTGCCAGCAGCTTAGGTTTAGGTCTAGCGGGGACCAATGAGCAGTTCTTC. It specifies CASSLGLGLAGTNEQFF. V and J are TRBV7-3 and TRBJ2-1, with 9 nucleotides matching TRBD2. This CDR3 comprises 17 residues. Trimming at V came to 2 bases and at J to 6 bases, leaving 11 bases not matched to a gene. Germline CDR1 and CDR2: SGHTA and FQGTGA.

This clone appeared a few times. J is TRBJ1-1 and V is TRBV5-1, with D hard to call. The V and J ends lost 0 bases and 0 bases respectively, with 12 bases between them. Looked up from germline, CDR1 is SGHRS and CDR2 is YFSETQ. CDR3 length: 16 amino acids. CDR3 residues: CASSLAIGSMNTEAFF. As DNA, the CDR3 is TGCGCCAGCAGCTTGGCCATCGGGTCCATGAACACTGAAGCTTTCTTT.

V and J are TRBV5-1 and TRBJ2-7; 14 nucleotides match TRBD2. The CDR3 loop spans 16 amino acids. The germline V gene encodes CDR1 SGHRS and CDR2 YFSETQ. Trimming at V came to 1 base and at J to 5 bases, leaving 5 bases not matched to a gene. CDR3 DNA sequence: TGCGCCAGCAGCTTGCCCGGACTAGCGGGGGGTGACGAGCAGTACTTC. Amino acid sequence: CASSLPGLAGGDEQYF.

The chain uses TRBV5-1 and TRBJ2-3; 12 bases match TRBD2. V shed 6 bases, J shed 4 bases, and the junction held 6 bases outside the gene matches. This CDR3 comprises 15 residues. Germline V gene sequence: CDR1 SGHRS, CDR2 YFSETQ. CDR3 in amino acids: CASNRLAGDSDTQYF. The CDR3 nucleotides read TGCGCCAGCAATAGACTAGCGGGAGACTCAGATACGCAGTATTTT.

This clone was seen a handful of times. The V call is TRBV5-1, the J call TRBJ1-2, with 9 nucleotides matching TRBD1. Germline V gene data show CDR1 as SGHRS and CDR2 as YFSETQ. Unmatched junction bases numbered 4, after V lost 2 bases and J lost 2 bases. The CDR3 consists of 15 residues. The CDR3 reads CASSFWTGVNYGYTF. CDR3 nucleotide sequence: TGCGCCAGCAGCTTTTGGACAGGGGTAAACTATGGCTACACCTTC.